This T cell receptor (beta chain) was captured in a study of blood T cell repertoires in COVID-19 (dated by TCRdb to about 2020). At the level of the whole study: Samples from collaborators originated in the United States, Italy and Spain and spanned both the acute and convalescent phases of COVID-19. The prospective study material was composed of cDNA or gDNA derived from T cells, B-cell-depleted T cells, or PBMCs. Subjects who had been exposed to COVID-19, were actively infected with it, or had recovered from it provided the deeply sampled blood TCRbeta repertoires that made up the dataset. The repertoires were released in a freely available public database meant as a resource for research on the immune response to SARS-CoV-2. Samples were obtained from the ongoing ImmuneRACE study (first 160 participants) and from over 1,000 subjects provided by 6 global collaborators. Nearly every sample came with metadata listing a de-identified subject ID, COVID-19 status, age in years and sex. Where available, HLA class I and class II types were taken from metadata supplied by the sample provider and were not determined by assay-based typing.

Paper-wide results and their limitations: How much clinical and demographic metadata was included differed by source and by participant, and the metadata was provided uncurated.

The immunoSEQ Assay, a bias-controlled multiplex PCR, was used to amplify TCRbeta CDR3 regions from genomic DNA. The original methods were these. The number of nucleated cells in each sample was estimated by amplification of reference gene primers within the assay. Sequence reads were collapsed and filtered to measure the absolute abundance of every unique TCRbeta CDR3 rearrangement. For each sample, productive Simpson clonality was calculated as the square root of Simpson's diversity index over productive rearrangements. The table comes from immuneACCESS by way of TCRdb, which keeps in-frame sequences with V and J called. Part of the clones is missing from these tables; in studies checked, under half for an unresolved V gene and the rest for unknown reasons. V, J and clone size derive from that table, while D and trimming were established from the DNA sequence. Within this sample are fewer than 80,000 clones, with around nine tenths of them counted one time only. The ten largest account for approximately 1% of the sample.

According to the germline V gene, CDR1 reads SQVTM and CDR2 reads ANQGSEA. A distance of 8 bases separates the germline ends of V and J, which lose 3 bases and 0 bases respectively. The CDR3 has 13 amino acids, counting the end cysteine and phenylalanine. The only DNA kept is the CDR3, 39 bases in frame from the first base. Collaborating institutions collected whole blood in K2EDTA tubes following their own protocols. Collaborator samples were shipped for TCRbeta analysis as frozen whole blood, isolated PBMCs, or DNA extracted from either sample type. In the case of this clone: Its recognized antigen is unknown. Per-nucleotide qualities are absent, and no much larger clonotype sits a single base away.

Material for sequencing was peripheral blood. The receptor chain draws on TRBV29-1 and TRBJ1-2; TRBD1 is possibly the D segment (6 matching bases). This clonotype originated in a man aged 65-85 years with acute or convalescent COVID-19. The DNA reads as follows: TGCAGCGTTGATGGGACATCTAACTATGGCTACACCTTC. Protein translation: CSVDGTSNYGYTF.